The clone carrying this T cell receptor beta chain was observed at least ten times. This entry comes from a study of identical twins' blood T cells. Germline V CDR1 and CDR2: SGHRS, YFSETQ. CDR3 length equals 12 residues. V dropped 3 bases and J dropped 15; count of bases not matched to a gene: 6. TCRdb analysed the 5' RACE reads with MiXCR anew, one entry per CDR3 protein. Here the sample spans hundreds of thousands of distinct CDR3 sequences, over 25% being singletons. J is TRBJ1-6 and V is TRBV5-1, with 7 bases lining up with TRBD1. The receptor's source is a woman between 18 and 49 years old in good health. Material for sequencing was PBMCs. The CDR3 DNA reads TGCGCCAGCAGCTCGCCAGGGGGACTCCTCCACTTT. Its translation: CASSSPGGLLHF.